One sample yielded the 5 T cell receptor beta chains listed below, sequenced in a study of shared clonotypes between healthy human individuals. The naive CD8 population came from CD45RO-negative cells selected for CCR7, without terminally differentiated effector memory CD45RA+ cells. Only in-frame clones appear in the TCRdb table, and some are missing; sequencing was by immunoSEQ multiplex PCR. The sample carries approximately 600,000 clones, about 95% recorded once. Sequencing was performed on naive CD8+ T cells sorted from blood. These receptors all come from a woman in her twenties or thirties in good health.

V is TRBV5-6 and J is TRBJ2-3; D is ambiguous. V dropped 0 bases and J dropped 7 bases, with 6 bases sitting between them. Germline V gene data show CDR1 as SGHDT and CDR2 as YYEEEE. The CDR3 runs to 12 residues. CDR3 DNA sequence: TGTGCCAGCAGCTTGGGTCCTTATACGCAGTATTTT. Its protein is CASSLGPYTQYF. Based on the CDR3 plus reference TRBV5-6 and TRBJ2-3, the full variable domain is DAGVTQSPTHLIKTRGQQVTLRCSPKSGHDTVSWYQQALGQGPQFIFQYYEEEERQRGNFPDRFSGHQFPNYSSELNVNALLLGDSALYLCASSLGPYTQYFGPGTRLTVL.

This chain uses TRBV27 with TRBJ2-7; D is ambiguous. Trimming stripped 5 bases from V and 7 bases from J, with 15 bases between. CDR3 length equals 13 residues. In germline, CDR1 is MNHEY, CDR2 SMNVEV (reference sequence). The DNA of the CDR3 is TGTGCCAGCAGTCCCGGACGCCGATCGGAGCAGTACTTC. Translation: CASSPGRRSEQYF.

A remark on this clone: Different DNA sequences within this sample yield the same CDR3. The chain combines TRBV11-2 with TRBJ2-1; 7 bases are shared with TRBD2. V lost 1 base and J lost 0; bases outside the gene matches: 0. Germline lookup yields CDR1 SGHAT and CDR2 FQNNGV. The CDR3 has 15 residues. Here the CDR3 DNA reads TGTGCCAGCAGCTTAGGCGGGAGCTCCTACAATGAGCAGTTCTTC. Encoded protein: CASSLGGSSYNEQFF.

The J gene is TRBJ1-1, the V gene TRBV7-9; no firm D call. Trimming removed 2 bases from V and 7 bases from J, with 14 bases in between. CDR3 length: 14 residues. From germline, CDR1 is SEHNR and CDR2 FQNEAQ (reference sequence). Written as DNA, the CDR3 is TGTGCCAGCAGCTTAAGTGAGGGTGGAAGTGAAGCTTTCTTT. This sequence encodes CASSLSEGGSEAFF.

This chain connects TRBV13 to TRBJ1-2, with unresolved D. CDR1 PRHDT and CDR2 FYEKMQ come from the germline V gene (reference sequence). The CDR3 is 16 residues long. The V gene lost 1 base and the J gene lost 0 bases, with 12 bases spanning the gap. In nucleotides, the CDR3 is TGTGCCAGCAGCTTAGCTAGCGGACCGGCTAACTATGGCTACACCTTC. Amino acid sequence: CASSLASGPANYGYTF.